The 17 T cell receptor beta chains below all came from one sample that was sequenced in a study of cytomegalovirus exposure and HLA in healthy donors. The PCR used 60 Vbeta and 13 Jbeta primers. Measured with immunoSEQ multiplex PCR; TCRdb has only the in-frame clones, and not every one. The table lists around 150,000 clones, approximately 77% of them singletons. Sequenced sample: PBMCs. The receptors were sampled from a woman aged 35 to 49 in good health and CMV-seronegative.

This clone has only a few counts. A read error may account for a junction end that differs from germline. The chain uses TRBV18 and TRBJ2-1; the D gene is possibly TRBD1 (5 bases). Looked up from germline, CDR1 is KGHSH and CDR2 is LQKENI. This CDR3 is 15 amino acids long. CDR3 bases: TGTGCCAGCTCTCCACACCAGACAGACTACAATGAGCAGTTCTTC. It is translated as CASSPHQTDYNEQFF.

The chain is built from TRBV2 and TRBJ1-1, with D perhaps matching TRBD1 (5 bases). CDR1 and CDR2 (germline): SNHLY, FYNNEI. The V and J ends lost 6 bases and 5 bases respectively, with 19 bases between them. The CDR3 length is 15 residues. The CDR3 reads CASRLARQGGTEAFF. The CDR3, as DNA: TGTGCCAGCAGACTGGCCCGGCAGGGAGGGACTGAAGCTTTCTTT.

The V and J genes are TRBV30 and TRBJ1-6; D not resolved. In germline, CDR1 is GTSNPN, CDR2 SVGIG (reference sequence). The CDR3 sequence is 13 residues long. Trimming took 0 bases from V and 11 from J, leaving 11 bases between them. As DNA, the CDR3 is TGTGCCTGGAGTGTACATGATCGGGCACCCCTCCACTTT. This encodes CAWSVHDRAPLHF. The full variable domain, completed using reference TRBV30 and TRBJ1-6, is SQTIHQWPATLVQPVGSPLSLECTVEGTSNPNLYWYRQAAGRGLQLLFYSVGIGQISSEVPQNLSASRPQDRQFILSSKKLLLSDSGFYLCAWSVHDRAPLHFGNGTRLTVT.

The CDR3 region is CASSWVAGAKNIQYF. CDR3 DNA: TGTGCCAGCAGTTGGGTAGCGGGAGCCAAAAACATTCAGTACTTC. The chain recombines TRBV6-5 with TRBJ2-4; 7 nucleotides match TRBD2. The V segment lost 4 bases and the J segment 0 bases; nucleotides outside the gene matches: 3. CDR1 and CDR2 (germline): MNHEY, SVGAGI. The CDR3 length is 15 residues.

The genes are TRBV4-3 and TRBJ2-7; TRBD1 matches at 7 bases. Unmatched junction bases numbered 7, after V lost 2 bases and J lost 3 bases. The CDR3 runs 15 residues. CDR1 is LGHNA and CDR2 is YSLEER in the germline V gene. The CDR3 is CASSQLTGSLYEQYF. Here the CDR3 DNA reads TGCGCCAGCAGCCAACTGACAGGGTCCCTCTACGAGCAGTACTTC.

The V call is TRBV6-6, the J call TRBJ2-3; D ambiguous. Per germline, CDR1 MNHNY and CDR2 SVGAGI (reference sequence). Between the trimmed V and J ends, which lost 3 bases and 5 bases, there was a span of 6 bases. The CDR3 has 12 amino acids. CDR3 DNA sequence: TGTGCCAGCAGTTATTCGGGAGATACGCAGTATTTT. Protein sequence: CASSYSGDTQYF.

The chain joins TRBV5-1 to TRBJ1-2, with a tentative D call TRBD1 (5 bases). This CDR3 comprises 14 residues. Trimming removed 6 bases at V and 10 bases at J, with 22 bases between. Germline CDR1 reads SGHRS; CDR2 reads YFSETQ. This CDR3 reads CASNLPEAGSDYTF. The CDR3 DNA sequence: TGCGCCAGCAACCTCCCAGAAGCAGGGTCTGACTACACCTTC.

The rearrangement joins TRBV25-1 to TRBJ2-1; 7 bases are a match to TRBD2. The CDR3 is made up of 17 amino acids. Trimming cost V 3 bases and J 4 bases; bases outside gene matches: 12. The germline gives CDR1 MGHDK, CDR2 SYGVNS. CDR3 in amino acids: CASSEASGALLYNEQFF. In nucleotides, the CDR3 is TGTGCCAGCAGTGAGGCTAGCGGCGCGCTACTTTACAATGAGCAGTTCTTC. The variable domain in full, with the rest retrieved from reference TRBV25-1 and TRBJ2-1, is EADIYQTPRYLVIGTGKKITLECSQTMGHDKMYWYQQDPGMELHLIHYSYGVNSTEKGDLSSESTVSRIRTEHFPLTLESARPSHTSQYLCASSEASGALLYNEQFFGPGTRLTVL.

This chain connects TRBV7-2 to TRBJ1-2; unclear D gene. This CDR3 is 13 amino acids long. CDR1 and CDR2 (germline): SGHTA, FQGNSA. With 5 bases removed from V and 5 bases from J, the gap between germline ends came to 12 bases. The CDR3 nucleotides read TGTGCCAGCAGCATTAGCCAAGTTTATGGCTACACCTTC. Amino acids: CASSISQVYGYTF.

The chain joins TRBV19 to TRBJ1-6; no clear D gene. Looked up from germline, CDR1 is LNHDA and CDR2 is SQIVND (reference sequence). The CDR3 is made up of 16 amino acids. Trimming shortened V by 6 bases and J by 0 bases, and 12 bases separated the two germline ends. Written as DNA, the CDR3 is TGTGCCAGTAGATTGCTGCCGAGCTCCTATAATTCACCCCTCCACTTT. Amino acids: CASRLLPSSYNSPLHF.

The chain combines TRBV10-3 with TRBJ1-5; TRBD1 is a possible D gene (5 bases). This CDR3 region has 13 residues. Germline values: CDR1 ENHRY, CDR2 SYGVKD. V was clipped by 8 bases and J by 4 bases, with 12 bases between them. The CDR3 loop is CAIRDSLNQPQHF. CDR3 coding DNA: TGTGCCATCCGAGACAGTCTGAATCAGCCCCAGCATTTT.

This chain joins TRBV4-2 and TRBJ1-2; 8 nucleotides line up with TRBD1. Germline trimming cut 1 base from V and 2 bases from J; bases unmatched to any gene: 12. Germline CDR1 and CDR2: LGHNA and YNFKEQ. The CDR3 extends over 18 amino acids. CDR3 loop: CASSQVFTWDRINYGYTF. The CDR3 nucleotides are TGTGCCAGCAGCCAAGTCTTTACCTGGGACAGGATCAACTATGGCTACACCTTC.

The chain combines TRBV19 with TRBJ1-5; D not certain. Deletions cut 3 bases from V and 7 bases from J, with 13 bases between. CDR3 length: 14 amino acids. Germline CDR1 reads LNHDA; CDR2 reads SQIVND (reference sequence). CDR3 sequence (DNA): TGTGCCAGTAGTATCGCACAGCGAGGGCAGCCCCAGCATTTT. Translation: CASSIAQRGQPQHF.

V gene TRBV4-2 combines with J gene TRBJ2-5; D is perhaps TRBD1 (6 bases). Germline CDR1 reads LGHNA; CDR2 reads YNFKEQ. Trimming took off 4 bases at V and 2 bases at J, with 14 bases between the two ends. This CDR3 has 15 amino acids. The CDR3 DNA sequence: TGTGCCAGCAGCCTTGGGACAAGGGAACAAGAGACCCAGTACTTC. Translated: CASSLGTREQETQYF.

The V call is TRBV10-3, the J call TRBJ1-1, with a tentative D call TRBD1 (5 bases). Deletions cut 2 bases from V and 3 bases from J, with 10 bases between. The germline gives CDR1 ENHRY, CDR2 SYGVKD. The CDR3 sequence is 14 residues long. CDR3 sequence reads: CAISERGGDTEAFF. CDR3 sequence (DNA): TGTGCCATCAGTGAGAGGGGTGGCGACACTGAAGCTTTCTTT.

The chain links TRBV2 to TRBJ2-3; TRBD2 aligns across 14 bases. This CDR3 is 18 amino acids long. The germline V gene encodes CDR1 SNHLY and CDR2 FYNNEI. The J segment lost 0 bases and the V segment lost 10 bases, leaving 12 bases of the junction unmatched. The CDR3 nucleotides read TGTGCCATTATTACCGGGACTAGCGGGGGCCATAGCACAGATACGCAGTATTTT. Amino acid sequence: CAIITGTSGGHSTDTQYF.

The V gene is TRBV7-2, the J gene TRBJ2-3, with 10 bases aligning to TRBD2. The J segment lost 4 bases and the V segment lost 0 bases, leaving 4 bases of the junction unmatched. CDR1 is SGHTA, CDR2 FQGNSA, per germline. The CDR3 is 16 residues long. CDR3 region: CASSLAQRGGPDTQYF. The CDR3 nucleotides are TGTGCCAGCAGCTTAGCGCAGCGGGGGGGCCCAGATACGCAGTATTTT.